The 13 T cell receptor beta chains in this list originate from one sample, sequenced in a study of PD-1 blockade in mismatch repair-deficient tumors. Some clones are missing from TCRdb's copy, which holds only in-frame ones; the method was immunoSEQ multiplex PCR. This table holds about 68,000 clones, 70% to 85% found once. Material: peripheral blood, obtained 2 weeks after starting pembrolizumab. These TCRs come from an adult with mismatch repair-deficient cancer.

The chain recombines TRBV30 with TRBJ1-2; 7 bases fit TRBD1. Germline trimming cut 3 bases from V and 4 bases from J; bases unmatched to any gene: 5. The CDR3 totals 13 residues. Germline CDR1 reads GTSNPN; CDR2 reads SVGIG (reference sequence). The CDR3 protein is CAWRGGGVYGYTF. In DNA form, the CDR3 reads TGTGCCTGGAGGGGAGGGGGCGTCTATGGCTACACCTTC.

This chain uses TRBV5-8 with TRBJ1-5; D not certain. The germline V gene has CDR1 SGHTS and CDR2 YDEGEE. This CDR3 spans 16 amino acids. Trimming cost V 0 bases and J 0 bases, with 10 bases left between them. The CDR3 DNA sequence: TGTGCCAGCAGCTTGGAGGGATTCCCTAGCAATCAGCCCCAGCATTTT. Translated, it gives CASSLEGFPSNQPQHF.

The gene calls are TRBV27 and TRBJ2-5; the match to TRBD1 covers 10 bases. Germline CDR1 reads MNHEY; CDR2 reads SMNVEV (reference sequence). The V segment lost 4 bases and the J segment 5 bases; nucleotides outside the gene matches: 10. The CDR3 runs 16 residues. This CDR3 reads CASSSTRQGASETQYF. Here the CDR3 DNA reads TGTGCCAGCAGTTCTACTCGACAGGGGGCCTCGGAGACCCAGTACTTC.

This clone appeared a single time. The chain is built from TRBV27 and TRBJ2-1, with 10 bases aligning to TRBD2. V was pared by 4 bases and J by 6 bases, with 12 bases of the junction left unmatched. CDR1 is MNHEY, CDR2 SMNVEV, per germline (reference sequence). CDR3 length: 17 amino acids. DNA for the CDR3: TGTGCCAGCAGTTATTCTAGCGGGAGTATCGTTAGCAATGAGCAGTTCTTC. Protein: CASSYSSGSIVSNEQFF.

A single count supports this clone. CDR3 residues: CAISEAGGGYNEQFF. The CDR3 bases are TGTGCCATCAGTGAGGCGGGAGGAGGGTACAATGAGCAGTTCTTC. The chain uses TRBV10-3 and TRBJ2-1; TRBD2 matches 8 bases. After removal of 2 bases from V and 4 bases from J, the junction contained 4 bases not matched to a gene. CDR1 is ENHRY, CDR2 SYGVKD, per germline. The CDR3 is made up of 15 amino acids.

The rearrangement links TRBV5-1 to TRBJ2-1; the D is unclear. This CDR3 region has 15 residues. Germline lookup yields CDR1 SGHRS and CDR2 YFSETQ. Between the trimmed V and J ends, which lost 3 bases and 3 bases, there was a span of 13 bases. CDR3 DNA sequence: TGCGCCAGCAGCTCCTCTGCGGCGGTCTACAATGAGCAGTTCTTC. It encodes CASSSSAAVYNEQFF.

For the CDR3, the DNA is TGTGCCAGCAGTTTTTTAACTAGCGGTTCTAGCACAGATACGCAGTATTTT. It specifies CASSFLTSGSSTDTQYF. The chain uses TRBV27 and TRBJ2-3, with TRBD2 identical over 8 bases. Germline V gene sequence: CDR1 MNHEY, CDR2 SMNVEV (reference sequence). The V gene end was trimmed by 3 bases and the J gene end by 0 bases; junction bases not matched to a gene: 8. The CDR3 consists of 17 residues.

The V and J genes are TRBV9 and TRBJ1-1; D uncertain. This CDR3 is 13 amino acids long. Trimming cost V 4 bases and J 4 bases, with 11 bases left between them. Germline-derived CDR1 and CDR2 are SGDLS and YYNGEE. As DNA, the CDR3 is TGTGCCAGCAGCTCGGACGGAGGCACTGAAGCTTTCTTT. Residues: CASSSDGGTEAFF.

J is TRBJ2-1 and V is TRBV21-1; the listed D gene, TRBD2, was not tested against the DNA. TRBV21-1 is tagged as a pseudogene. The CDR3 loop spans 19 amino acids. As DNA, the CDR3 is TGTGCCAGCAGCAAAGGAGACCTGGCGATAGCGGGAGGCTGCAATGAGCAGTTCTTC. This encodes CASSKGDLAIAGGCNEQFF.

This chain joins TRBV5-1 and TRBJ2-7; possibly TRBD2 for D (6 bases). The V gene lost 0 bases and the J gene lost 6 bases, with 19 bases spanning the gap. The CDR3 extends over 16 amino acids. Germline CDR1 reads SGHRS; CDR2 reads YFSETQ. The CDR3 loop is CASSLGTSYNQAEQYF. DNA for the CDR3: TGCGCCAGCAGCTTGGGAACTAGCTATAATCAGGCCGAGCAGTACTTC. Based on the CDR3 plus reference TRBV5-1 and TRBJ2-7, the full variable domain is KAGVTQTPRYLIKTRGQQVTLSCSPISGHRSVSWYQQTPGQGLQFLFEYFSETQRNKGNFPGRFSGRQFSNSRSEMNVSTLELGDSALYLCASSLGTSYNQAEQYFGPGTRLTVT.

The genes are TRBV7-6 and TRBJ2-7; a possible D gene is TRBD1 (5 bases). In germline, CDR1 is SGHVS, CDR2 FNYEAQ. V was shortened by 6 bases and J by 3 bases, with 9 bases between the two germline ends. The CDR3 runs to 12 residues. The CDR3 is CASRGDSYEQYF. CDR3 DNA: TGTGCCAGCAGGGGTGACAGCTACGAGCAGTACTTC.

This clone appeared once. The J gene is TRBJ2-5, the V gene TRBV9; 10 bases map to TRBD2. Germline CDR1 SGDLS, CDR2 YYNGEE. This CDR3 spans 19 amino acids. V shed 5 bases, J shed 3 bases, and the junction held 19 bases outside the gene matches. CDR3 sequence reads: CASSPWTGTSVPGEETQYF. Here the CDR3 DNA reads TGTGCCAGCAGTCCCTGGACTGGGACTAGCGTTCCGGGGGAAGAGACCCAGTACTTC.

The gene calls are TRBV19 and TRBJ1-1, with 8 bases that match TRBD1. Germline trimming cut 5 bases from V and 6 bases from J; bases unmatched to any gene: 14. CDR3 length equals 16 residues. The germline V gene has CDR1 LNHDA and CDR2 SQIVND (reference sequence). CDR3 amino acids: CASSLQGGFDFAEAFF. The CDR3 DNA reads as TGTGCCAGTAGTTTACAGGGGGGTTTTGATTTTGCTGAAGCTTTCTTT.